This T cell receptor (beta chain) is drawn from a study of a mutant IDH1 vaccine in newly diagnosed glioma. Data came from immunoSEQ multiplex PCR; TCRdb stores just in-frame clones and leaves some out. There are around 54,000 clones in the sample; around 83% occur only once, and roughly 3.2% lies in the top ten. Time point described: week 47, end of study. Each dose of the vaccine consisted of 300 ug of mutant IDH1 20-mer peptide, with topical imiquimod. The patients were given eight vaccinations, one each in weeks 1, 3, 5, 7, 11, 15, 19 and 23. This clone turned up a few times. Its target is unknown. The CDR3 consists of 12 residues. The V and J ends lost 6 bases and 5 bases respectively, with 10 bases between them. Germline values: CDR1 ENHRY, CDR2 SYGVKD.

Sequenced material: PBMCs, taken from a glioma patient whose treatment included an IDH1 peptide vaccine. The origin of this receptor is a woman aged 45-65 years with glioma. V and J are TRBV10-3 and TRBJ1-1; perhaps TRBD1 as D (5 bases). The CDR3, as DNA: TGTGCCATCAGCCAGGGCGGGACTGAAGCTTTCTTT. Amino acid sequence: CAISQGGTEAFF.